This TCR beta chain was captured in a study of blood T cell repertoires in COVID-19. The count of this clone is one. Per germline, CDR1 LNHDA and CDR2 SQIVND (reference sequence). V was cut by 3 bases and J by 3 bases, with 9 bases left in between. The CDR3 runs to 14 residues. Sequencing used immunoSEQ multiplex PCR; TCRdb keeps in-frame clones, though not all of them. Among about 140,000 clones listed, 80% to 90% were seen once. The origin of this receptor is a man in his sixties with active or convalescent COVID-19. Input material: peripheral blood. The chain joins TRBV19 to TRBJ2-1; no definite D call. This CDR3 reads CASSISALYNEQFF. The CDR3 nucleotides read TGTGCCAGTAGTATCAGCGCGCTCTACAATGAGCAGTTCTTC.